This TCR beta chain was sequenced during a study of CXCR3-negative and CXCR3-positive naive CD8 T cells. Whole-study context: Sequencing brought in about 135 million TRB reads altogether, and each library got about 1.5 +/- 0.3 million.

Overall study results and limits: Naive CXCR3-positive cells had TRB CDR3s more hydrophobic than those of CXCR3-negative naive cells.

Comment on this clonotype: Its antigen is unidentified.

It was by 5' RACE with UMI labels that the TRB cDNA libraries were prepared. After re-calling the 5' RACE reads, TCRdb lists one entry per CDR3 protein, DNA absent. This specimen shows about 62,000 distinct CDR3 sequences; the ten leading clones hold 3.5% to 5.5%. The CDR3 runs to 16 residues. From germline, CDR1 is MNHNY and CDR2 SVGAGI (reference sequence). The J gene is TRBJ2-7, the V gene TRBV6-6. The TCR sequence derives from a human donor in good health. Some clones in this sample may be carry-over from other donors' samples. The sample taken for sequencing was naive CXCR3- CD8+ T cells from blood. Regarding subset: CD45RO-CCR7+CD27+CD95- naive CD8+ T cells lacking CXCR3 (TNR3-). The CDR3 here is CASSYSLESLDYEQYF.